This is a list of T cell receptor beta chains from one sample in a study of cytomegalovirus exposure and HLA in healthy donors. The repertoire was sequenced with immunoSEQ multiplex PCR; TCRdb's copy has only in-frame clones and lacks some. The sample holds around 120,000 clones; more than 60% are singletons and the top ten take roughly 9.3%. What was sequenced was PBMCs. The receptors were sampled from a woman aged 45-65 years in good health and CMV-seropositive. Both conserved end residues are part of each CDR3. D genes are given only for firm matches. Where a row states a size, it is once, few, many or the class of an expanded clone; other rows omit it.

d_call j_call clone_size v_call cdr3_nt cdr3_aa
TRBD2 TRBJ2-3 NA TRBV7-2 TGTGCCAGCAGCTTACCGGGAGGGTCGGATACGCAGTATTTT CASSLPGGSDTQYF
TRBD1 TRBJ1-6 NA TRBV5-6 TGTGCCAGCAGCTTGGAACGGGGACAGGGCTTTAATTCACCCCTCCACTTT CASSLERGQGFNSPLHF
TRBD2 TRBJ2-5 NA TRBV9 TGTGCCAGCAGCGGGGGACTAGCGTGGGAGACCCAGTACTTC CASSGGLAWETQYF
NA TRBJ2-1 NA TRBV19 TGTGCCAGTAGTCCCCGCGCCTACAATGAGCAGTTCTTC CASSPRAYNEQFF
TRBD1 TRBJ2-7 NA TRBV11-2 TGTGCCAGCAGCTCGGGACAGGGCTTAAAGCAGTACTTC CASSSGQGLKQYF
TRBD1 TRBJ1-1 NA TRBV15 TGTGCCACCAGCTTTACAGGGGGCCCAGACACTGAAGCTTTCTTT CATSFTGGPDTEAFF
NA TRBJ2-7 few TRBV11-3 TGTGCCAGCAGCCGGGAGCGGAGCTCCTACGAGCAGTACTTC CASSRERSSYEQYF
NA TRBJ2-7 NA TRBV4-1 TGCGCCAGCAGCCAAGATGCCACAGCCTACGAGCAGTACTTC CASSQDATAYEQYF
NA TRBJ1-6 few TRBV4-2 TGTGCCAGCAGCCAAAAAAAGGCGGGCCTAGGCGGTTCACCCCTCCACTTT CASSQKKAGLGGSPLHF
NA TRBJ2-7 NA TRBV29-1 TGCAGCGTTCAGCCCTATGACTCCGAGCAGTACTTC CSVQPYDSEQYF
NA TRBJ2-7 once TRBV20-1 TGCAGTGCATCAGGGTCCTACGAGCAGTACTTC CSASGSYEQYF
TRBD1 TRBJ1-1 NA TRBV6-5 TGTGCCAGCCGAGGGACAGGGTTGACTGAAGCTTTCTTT CASRGTGLTEAFF
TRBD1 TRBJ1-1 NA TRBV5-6 TGTGCCAGCAGCGGCGGACAGGATATGTACACTGAAGCTTTCTTT CASSGGQDMYTEAFF
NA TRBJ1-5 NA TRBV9 TGTGCCAGCAGCGTAGGGGCAGGTCGGAATCAGCCCCAGCATTTT CASSVGAGRNQPQHF